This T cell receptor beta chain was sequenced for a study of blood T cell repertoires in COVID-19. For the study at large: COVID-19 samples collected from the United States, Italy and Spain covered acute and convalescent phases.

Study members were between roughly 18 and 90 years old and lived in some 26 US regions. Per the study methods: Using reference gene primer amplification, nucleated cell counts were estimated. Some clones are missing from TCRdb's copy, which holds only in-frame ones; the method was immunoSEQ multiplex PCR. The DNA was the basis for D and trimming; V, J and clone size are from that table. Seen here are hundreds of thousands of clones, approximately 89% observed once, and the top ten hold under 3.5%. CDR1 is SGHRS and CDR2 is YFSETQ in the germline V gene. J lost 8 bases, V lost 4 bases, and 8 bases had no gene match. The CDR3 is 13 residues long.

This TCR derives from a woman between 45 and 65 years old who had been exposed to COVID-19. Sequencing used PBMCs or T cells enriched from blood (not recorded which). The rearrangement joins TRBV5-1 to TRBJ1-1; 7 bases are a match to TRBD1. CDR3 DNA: TGCGCCAGCAGCCGGGAGGGGGCAGCAGAAGCTTTCTTT. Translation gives CASSREGAAEAFF.